This T cell receptor (beta chain) was sequenced in a study of blood T cell repertoires in COVID-19. For the study at large: The samples span acute and convalescent COVID-19 from the United States, Italy and Spain.

This CDR3 is 17 amino acids long. Germline loops: CDR1 LNHNV, CDR2 YYDKDF (reference sequence). Trimming left V 2 bases short and J 0 bases short, with 14 bases between. Clones were sequenced by immunoSEQ multiplex PCR, and TCRdb holds only the in-frame ones, with some missing. The sample lists 150,000 to 200,000 clones, around four fifths seen once, with roughly 8% in the top ten. The chain carries TRBV15 and TRBJ2-1; perhaps TRBD2 as D (5 bases). The source of this sequence is a woman aged 45-60 years who had recovered from COVID-19. Sequencing used PBMCs or T cells enriched from blood (not recorded which). This CDR3 is CATSRRTRASSYNEQFF. Here the CDR3 DNA reads TGTGCCACCAGCAGAAGAACTAGGGCGAGCTCCTACAATGAGCAGTTCTTC.